A single T cell receptor beta chain is shown here with its context. The antigen remains unidentified. Profiling relied on immunoSEQ multiplex PCR, and the TCRdb table lists in-frame clones only, not all of them. The repertoire includes some 65,000 clones, roughly three quarters of them detected once, and approximately 3% sits in the top ten. Trimming stripped 0 bases from V and 2 bases from J, with 18 bases between. Germline V gene sequence: CDR1 LGHDT, CDR2 YNNKEL (reference sequence). The CDR3 runs 18 residues. This sample was taken from a study of vaccination effects on CD4 cells after COVID-19. About the study: Two doses of BNT162b2 or mRNA-1273 vaccine were administered to participants.

Study conclusions and caveats: Convalescent patients were scarce, and early post-infection timepoints were absent.

Before sequencing, viral peptide pools were used by the ViraFEST assay to expand antigen-specific CD4+ T cells. Once cultured for around 11 days, the cells underwent separation to obtain CD4+ T cells. The healthy vaccine recipients, who had no prior SARS-CoV-2 infection, showed negative nucleocapsid antibodies. They grew a few million PBMC in each well, adding about 10 IU/ml IL-2 and 8.5 to 10 ug/ml peptides. Cultures had half their medium replaced with IL-2 medium on days 3 and 7. This rearrangement joins TRBV3-1 (or the pseudogene TRBV3-2) to TRBJ2-3, with a weak D call TRBD2 (5 bases). The sample was CD4+ T cells from PBMCs cultured with HCoV-NL63 spike peptides, taken before COVID-19 vaccination. The TCR sequence derives from a human donor who received a COVID-19 vaccine. The CDR3 loop reads CASSQDSEVGSYTDTQYF. The CDR3, as DNA: TGTGCCAGCAGCCAAGATTCGGAGGTGGGTTCGTACACAGATACGCAGTATTTT.